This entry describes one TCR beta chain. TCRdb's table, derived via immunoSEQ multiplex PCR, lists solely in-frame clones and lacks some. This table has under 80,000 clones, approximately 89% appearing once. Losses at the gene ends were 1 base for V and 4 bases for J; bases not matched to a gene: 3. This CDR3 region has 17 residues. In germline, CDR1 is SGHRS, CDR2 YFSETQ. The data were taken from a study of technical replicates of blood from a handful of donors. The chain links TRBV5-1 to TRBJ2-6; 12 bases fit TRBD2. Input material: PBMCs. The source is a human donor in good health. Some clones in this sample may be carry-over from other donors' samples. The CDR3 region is CASSLTSGGQGANVLTF. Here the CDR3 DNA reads TGCGCCAGCAGCTTGACTAGCGGGGGGCAGGGGGCCAACGTCCTGACTTTC. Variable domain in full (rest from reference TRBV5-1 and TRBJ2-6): KAGVTQTPRYLIKTRGQQVTLSCSPISGHRSVSWYQQTPGQGLQFLFEYFSETQRNKGNFPGRFSGRQFSNSRSEMNVSTLELGDSALYLCASSLTSGGQGANVLTFGAGSRLTVL.